The present TCR beta chain was sequenced within a study of T cells after yellow fever vaccination (dated by TCRdb to the late 2010s). In terms of the full investigation: The SMART-Seq v4 Ultra Low Input RNA kit was used to prepare libraries from fractions with low cell numbers. Blood samples were taken at several timepoints before and after primary and secondary immunization, and bulk PBMC replicates and cell subsets were isolated. Two healthy male donors, one aged 18 to 30 and one aged 30 to 39 years, were included in the cohort. To follow T-cell clones before and after primary and booster YFV17D yellow fever vaccination, bulk TCR alpha and beta repertoires were sequenced over time. What the authors observed across the whole study: FACS-sorted repertoires could contain abundant contaminating clonotypes from the bulk population, so computational filtering was required. After the booster, most of the clones that had expanded following primary vaccination were detected again (about 95% of CD4 and around 88% of CD8), which suggests that memory was broadly maintained. Because the study included only a couple of donors, the extent to which the findings can be generalized is limited. A small fraction of clonotypes appeared in both the CD4 and CD8 compartments, likely as a result of convergent recombination. Compared with the primary T-cell response, the secondary T-cell response was weaker but faster, peaking on day 5 rather than day 15.

Turning to this clonotype: No antigen is known for it. No much larger clonotype is one base removed from it; base qualities were not supplied.

From cysteine to phenylalanine, the CDR3 is 14 amino acids long. The only DNA kept is the CDR3, 42 bases in frame from the first base. CDR1 and CDR2 (SGHNT, YYREEE) derive from the germline V gene (reference sequence). V loses 0 bases of germline sequence and J loses 4 bases, and the interval between the two ends is 9 bases. Sample treatment or condition, as interpreted from the label and publication: live attenuated yellow fever vaccine strain. A standard Ficoll-Paque protocol was used to isolate PBMCs from peripheral blood. CD4 and CD8 T-cell fractions were isolated with Dynabeads CD4 and CD8 positive selection kits. TriZol was used to extract RNA from bulk PBMCs, from CD4 and CD8 fractions, and from dextramer-positive and dextramer-negative fractions. For sequencing, an Illumina NovaSeq 6000 was employed. Synthesis of TCR cDNA relied on 5'RACE template switching, a step that introduced a universal primer site along with unique molecular identifiers. cDNA synthesis was primed from both the TCR alpha and TCR beta constant segments. Library amplification used two PCR steps, and the second PCR step added sample barcodes and sequencing adapters. Libraries were sequenced on Illumina HiSeq 2500 (2x100 bp) or NovaSeq (2x150 bp). The published analysis was carried out like this. Reads were demultiplexed and collapsed into UMI consensus sequences with MIGEC, and V(D)J alignment was performed with MiXCR. Vaccine-responding clonotypes were identified with edgeR using replicate PBMC samples, with FDR below 0.01 and a log2 fold change above 5 up to day 15 being required. CD4 or CD8 identity was assigned to each bulk clonotype according to whether the clonotype was present at higher abundance in the sequenced CD4 repertoire or the sequenced CD8 repertoire. TCRdb's own reprocessing of the public reads used fastp at Q25 and MiXCR and kept productive beta chains. Here each entry gathers all rows of one CDR3 protein and keeps the most common genes and DNA. TCRdb's processing, not the study's, gives the V and J calls here. For this sample there are some 220,000 distinct CDR3 sequences; roughly 3% appear just once. The ten largest account for 2.5% to 3.5% of the sample.

The source material was CD4+ T cells sorted from PBMCs, sampled 10 days after the yellow fever booster vaccination. The sequence links TRBV5-4 to TRBJ2-3, and possibly TRBD2, on 5 matching bases. The source is a man younger than 35 who received the YFV17D yellow fever vaccine. In nucleotides, the sequence is TGTGCCAGCAGCTTGGTCCGGGGTGCAGATACGCAGTATTTT. It translates to CASSLVRGADTQYF.